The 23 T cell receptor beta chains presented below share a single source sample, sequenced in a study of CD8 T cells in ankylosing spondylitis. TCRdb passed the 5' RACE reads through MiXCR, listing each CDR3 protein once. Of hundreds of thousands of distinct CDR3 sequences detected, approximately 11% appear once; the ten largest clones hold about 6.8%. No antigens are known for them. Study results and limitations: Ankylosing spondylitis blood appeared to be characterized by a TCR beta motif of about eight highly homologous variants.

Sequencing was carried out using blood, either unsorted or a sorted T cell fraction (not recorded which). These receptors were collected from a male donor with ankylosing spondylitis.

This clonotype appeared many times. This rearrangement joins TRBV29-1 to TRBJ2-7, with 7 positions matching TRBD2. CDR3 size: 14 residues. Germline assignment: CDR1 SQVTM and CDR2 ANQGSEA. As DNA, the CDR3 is TGCACCTCCCCGGGAGGCGCGAGCTCCTACGAGCAGTACTTC. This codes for CTSPGGASSYEQYF.

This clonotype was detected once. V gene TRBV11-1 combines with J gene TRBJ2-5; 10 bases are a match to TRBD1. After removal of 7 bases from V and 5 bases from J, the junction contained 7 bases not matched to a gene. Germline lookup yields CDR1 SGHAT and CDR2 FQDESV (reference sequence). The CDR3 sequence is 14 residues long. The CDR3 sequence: CASTRDRGSETQYF. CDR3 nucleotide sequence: TGTGCCAGCACCCGGGACAGGGGATCCGAGACCCAGTACTTC.

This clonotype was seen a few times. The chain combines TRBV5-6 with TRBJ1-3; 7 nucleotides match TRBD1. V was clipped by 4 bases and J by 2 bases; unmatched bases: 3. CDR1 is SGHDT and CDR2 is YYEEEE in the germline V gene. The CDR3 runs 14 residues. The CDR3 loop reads CASSTGTAGNTIYF. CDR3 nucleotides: TGTGCCAGCAGCACCGGGACAGCTGGAAACACCATATATTTT.

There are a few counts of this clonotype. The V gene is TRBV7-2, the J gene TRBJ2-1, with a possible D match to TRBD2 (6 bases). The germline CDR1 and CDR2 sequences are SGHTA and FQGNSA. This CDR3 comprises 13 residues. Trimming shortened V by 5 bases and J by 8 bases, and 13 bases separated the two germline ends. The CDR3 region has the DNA TGTGCCAGCAGCCGGGACTGGGGGGATGAGCAGTTCTTC. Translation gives CASSRDWGDEQFF.

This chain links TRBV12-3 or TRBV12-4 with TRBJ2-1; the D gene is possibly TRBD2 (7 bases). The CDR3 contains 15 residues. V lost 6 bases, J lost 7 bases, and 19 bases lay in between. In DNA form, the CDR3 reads TGTGCCAGCAGCTGGGGGGGGGGCGACTCTAATGAGCAGTTCTTC. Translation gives CASSWGGGDSNEQFF.

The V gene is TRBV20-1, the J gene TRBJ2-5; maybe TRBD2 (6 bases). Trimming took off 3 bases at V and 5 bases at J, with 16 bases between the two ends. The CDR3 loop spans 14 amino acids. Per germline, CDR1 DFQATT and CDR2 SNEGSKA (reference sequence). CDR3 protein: CSASIGSGGETQYF. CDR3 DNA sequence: TGCAGTGCTAGTATCGGGAGTGGAGGGGAGACCCAGTACTTC.

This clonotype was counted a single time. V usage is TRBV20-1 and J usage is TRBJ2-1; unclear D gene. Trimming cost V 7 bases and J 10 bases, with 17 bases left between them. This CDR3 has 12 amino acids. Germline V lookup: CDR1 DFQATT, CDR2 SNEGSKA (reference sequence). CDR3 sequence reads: CSGVLRPDEQFF. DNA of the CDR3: TGCAGTGGGGTCCTCCGACCGGACGAGCAGTTCTTC.

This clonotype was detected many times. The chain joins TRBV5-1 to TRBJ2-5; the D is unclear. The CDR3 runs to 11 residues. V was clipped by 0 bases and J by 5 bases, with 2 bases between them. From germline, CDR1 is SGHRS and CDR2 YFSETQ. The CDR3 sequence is CASSLDETQYF. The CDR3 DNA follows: TGCGCCAGCAGCTTGGATGAGACCCAGTACTTC.

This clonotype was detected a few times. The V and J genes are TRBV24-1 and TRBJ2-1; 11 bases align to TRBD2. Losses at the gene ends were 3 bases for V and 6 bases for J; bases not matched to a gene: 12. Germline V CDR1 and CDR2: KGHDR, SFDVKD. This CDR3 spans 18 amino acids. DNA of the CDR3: TGTGCCACCAGTGATCGGGGGTCGGCTAGCGGGAGGCCCAATGAGCAGTTCTTC. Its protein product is CATSDRGSASGRPNEQFF.

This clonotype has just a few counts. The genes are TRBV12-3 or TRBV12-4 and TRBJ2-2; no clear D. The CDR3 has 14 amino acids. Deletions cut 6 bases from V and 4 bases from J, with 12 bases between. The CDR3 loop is CASRPPQATGELFF. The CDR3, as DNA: TGTGCCAGCAGGCCCCCCCAGGCCACCGGGGAGCTGTTTTTT.

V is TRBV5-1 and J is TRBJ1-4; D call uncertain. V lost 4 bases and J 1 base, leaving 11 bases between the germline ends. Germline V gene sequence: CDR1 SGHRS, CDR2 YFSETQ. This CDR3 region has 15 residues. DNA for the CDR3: TGCGCCAGCAGCCTGGACGGAAAAACTAATGAAAAACTGTTTTTT. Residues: CASSLDGKTNEKLFF. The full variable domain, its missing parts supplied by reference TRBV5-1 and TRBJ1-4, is KAGVTQTPRYLIKTRGQQVTLSCSPISGHRSVSWYQQTPGQGLQFLFEYFSETQRNKGNFPGRFSGRQFSNSRSEMNVSTLELGDSALYLCASSLDGKTNEKLFFGSGTQLSVL.

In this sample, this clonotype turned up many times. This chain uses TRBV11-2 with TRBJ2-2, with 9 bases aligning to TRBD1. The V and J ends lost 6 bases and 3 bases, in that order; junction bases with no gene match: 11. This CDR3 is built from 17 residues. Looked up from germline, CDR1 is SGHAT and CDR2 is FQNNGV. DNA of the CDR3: TGTGCCAGCAGGTCGATACCGGGACAGGGTTACACCGGGGAGCTGTTTTTT. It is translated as CASRSIPGQGYTGELFF.

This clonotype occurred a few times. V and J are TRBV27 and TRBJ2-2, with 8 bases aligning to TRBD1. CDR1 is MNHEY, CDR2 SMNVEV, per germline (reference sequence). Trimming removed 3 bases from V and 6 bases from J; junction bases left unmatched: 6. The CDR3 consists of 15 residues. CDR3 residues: CASSFGQGSAGELFF. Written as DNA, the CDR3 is TGTGCCAGCAGTTTCGGACAGGGTAGCGCCGGGGAGCTGTTTTTT.

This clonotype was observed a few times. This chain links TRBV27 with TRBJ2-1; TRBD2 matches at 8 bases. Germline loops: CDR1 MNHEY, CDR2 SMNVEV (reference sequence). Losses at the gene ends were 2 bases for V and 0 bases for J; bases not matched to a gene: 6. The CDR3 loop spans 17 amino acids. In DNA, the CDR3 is TGTGCCAGCAGTTTACACCTACTAGCGGACTCCTACAATGAGCAGTTCTTC. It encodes CASSLHLLADSYNEQFF.

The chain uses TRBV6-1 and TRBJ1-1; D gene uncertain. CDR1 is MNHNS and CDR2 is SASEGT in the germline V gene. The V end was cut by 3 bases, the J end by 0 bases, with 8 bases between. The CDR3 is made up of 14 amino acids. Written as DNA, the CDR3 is TGTGCCAGCAGTGACCCGGGGATGAACACTGAAGCTTTCTTT. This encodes CASSDPGMNTEAFF.

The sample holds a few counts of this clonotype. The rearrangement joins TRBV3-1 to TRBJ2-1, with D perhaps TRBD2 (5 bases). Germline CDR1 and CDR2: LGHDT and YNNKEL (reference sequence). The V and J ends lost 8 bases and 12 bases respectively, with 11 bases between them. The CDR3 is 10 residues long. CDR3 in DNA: TGTGCCAGCGGAGCTAGCCGGCAGTTCTTC. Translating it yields CASGASRQFF.

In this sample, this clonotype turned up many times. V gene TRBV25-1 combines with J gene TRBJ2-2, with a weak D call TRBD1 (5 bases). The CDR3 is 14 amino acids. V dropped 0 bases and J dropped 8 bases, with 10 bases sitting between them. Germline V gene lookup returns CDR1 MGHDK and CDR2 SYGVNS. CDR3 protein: CASSEYDSVGELFF. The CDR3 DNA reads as TGTGCCAGCAGTGAATATGACAGTGTTGGGGAGCTGTTTTTT.

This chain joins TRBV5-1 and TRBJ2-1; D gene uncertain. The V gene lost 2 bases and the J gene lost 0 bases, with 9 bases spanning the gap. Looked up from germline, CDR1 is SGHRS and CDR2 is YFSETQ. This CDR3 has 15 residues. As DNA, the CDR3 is TGCGCCAGCAGCTTCGGCGGTTACTCCTACAATGAGCAGTTCTTC. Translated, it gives CASSFGGYSYNEQFF.

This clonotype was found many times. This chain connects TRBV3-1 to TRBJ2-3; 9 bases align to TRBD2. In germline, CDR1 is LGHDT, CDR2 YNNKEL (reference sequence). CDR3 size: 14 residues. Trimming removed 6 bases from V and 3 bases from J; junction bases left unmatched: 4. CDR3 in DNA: TGTGCCAGCAGTCTAGCGGGAAATACAGATACGCAGTATTTT. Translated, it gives CASSLAGNTDTQYF.

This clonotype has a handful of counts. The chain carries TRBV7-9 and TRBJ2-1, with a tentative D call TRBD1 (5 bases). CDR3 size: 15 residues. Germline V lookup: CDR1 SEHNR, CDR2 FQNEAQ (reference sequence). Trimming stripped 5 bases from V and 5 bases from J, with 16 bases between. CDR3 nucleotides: TGTGCCAGCAGCCCCCCAGGGTTAGGGGACAATGAGCAGTTCTTC. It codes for CASSPPGLGDNEQFF.

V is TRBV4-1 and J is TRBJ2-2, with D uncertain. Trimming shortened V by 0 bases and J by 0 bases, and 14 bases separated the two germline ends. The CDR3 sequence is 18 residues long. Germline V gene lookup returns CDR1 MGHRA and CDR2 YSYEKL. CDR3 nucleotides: TGCGCCAGCAGCCAAGAAGCAGCCAGACACCCGAACACCGGGGAGCTGTTTTTT. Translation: CASSQEAARHPNTGELFF.

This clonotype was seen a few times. The CDR3 region has the DNA TGCGCCAGCAGCCAAGTGCCCCTCACCTCTGGAAACACCATATATTTT. It is translated as CASSQVPLTSGNTIYF. V is TRBV4-1 and J is TRBJ1-3; D not resolved. Germline assignment: CDR1 MGHRA and CDR2 YSYEKL. The CDR3 totals 16 residues. Between the trimmed V and J ends, which lost 1 base and 0 bases, there was a span of 10 bases.

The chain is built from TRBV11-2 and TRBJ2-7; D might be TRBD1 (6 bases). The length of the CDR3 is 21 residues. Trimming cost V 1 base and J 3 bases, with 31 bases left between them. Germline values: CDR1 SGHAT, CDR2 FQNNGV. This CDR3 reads CASSLGGMAGAFLEGYYEQYF. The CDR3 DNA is TGTGCCAGCAGCTTAGGGGGTATGGCAGGGGCTTTCCTCGAGGGGTACTACGAGCAGTACTTC.